This TCR beta chain was profiled in a study of control samples from healthy donors and cancer patients. This clone came up once. The CDR3 has 15 amino acids. The V end was cut by 1 base, the J end by 0 bases, with 9 bases between. Germline lookup yields CDR1 SEHNR and CDR2 FQNEAQ (reference sequence). Sequencing used immunoSEQ multiplex PCR; TCRdb keeps in-frame clones, though not all of them. This table holds roughly 100,000 clones, roughly nine tenths found once. Source material: blood. The source is a woman younger than 35 in good health. The chain combines TRBV7-9 with TRBJ1-1; D ambiguous. For the CDR3, the DNA is TGTGCCAGCAGCTTAGTGGCGGGAATGAACACTGAAGCTTTCTTT. It encodes CASSLVAGMNTEAFF. Filled out from reference TRBV7-9 and TRBJ1-1, the complete variable domain reads DTGVSQNPRHKITKRGQNVTFRCDPISEHNRLYWYRQTLGQGPEFLTYFQNEAQLEKSRLLSDRFSAERPKGSFSTLEIQRTEQGDSAMYLCASSLVAGMNTEAFFGQGTRLTVV.